A single sample is the source of the 21 T cell receptor beta chains below, sequenced in a study of regulatory T cells in long-lasting Graves disease. CDR3 regions were amplified by Arm-PCR using iRepertoire HTBI primers to build TCR beta libraries. TCRdb re-called the multiplex PCR reads with MiXCR, one entry per CDR3 protein. The sample includes about 530,000 distinct CDR3 sequences, about 16% seen only once; the top ten take roughly 25%. The time point here: newly diagnosed GD, antithyroid drugs for less than 3 months. From RNA extracted from PBMCs, the TCR library was made. The same sample was also studied in work on T cells in Graves' hyperthyroidism and ophthalmopathy.

The source was peripheral blood mononuclear cells (PBMCs), collected at new diagnosis, from a patient treated with antithyroid drugs. The receptors derive from a woman between 40 and 65 years old with Graves disease.

This clonotype has more than one count but fewer than ten. The gene calls are TRBV5-1 and TRBJ1-2; perhaps TRBD1 as D (5 bases). The ends were cut back, 7 bases at V and 2 bases at J, with 21 bases in the middle. The CDR3 runs to 16 residues. CDR1 SGHRS and CDR2 YFSETQ come from the germline V gene. CDR3 DNA sequence: TGCGCCAGCGCTGTTCTTGGGACGGGTCAAAACTATGGCTACACCTTC. It yields the protein CASAVLGTGQNYGYTF. Looking up the rest from reference TRBV5-1 and TRBJ1-2 gives the full variable domain: KAGVTQTPRYLIKTRGQQVTLSCSPISGHRSVSWYQQTPGQGLQFLFEYFSETQRNKGNFPGRFSGRQFSNSRSEMNVSTLELGDSALYLCASAVLGTGQNYGYTFGSGTRLTVV.

The chain has TRBV30 and TRBJ2-3; D is undetermined. CDR1 is GTSNPN, CDR2 SVGIG, per germline (reference sequence). The CDR3 length is 12 residues. V was cut by 3 bases and J by 7 bases, with 11 bases left in between. The CDR3 here is CAWRASSNTQYF. CDR3 in DNA: TGTGCCTGGAGGGCTTCCTCTAATACGCAGTATTTT.

This clonotype was detected a few times. The chain couples TRBV5-1 to TRBJ1-6, with 10 bases identical to TRBD1. V dropped 2 bases and J dropped 5; count of bases not matched to a gene: 10. This CDR3 spans 18 amino acids. Germline CDR1 is SGHRS and CDR2 is YFSETQ. The CDR3 reads CASSLLDRGPSHNSPLHF. CDR3 nucleotides: TGCGCCAGCAGCTTACTAGACAGGGGGCCATCCCATAATTCACCCCTCCACTTT. The entire variable domain, with the rest obtained from reference TRBV5-1 and TRBJ1-6, is as follows: KAGVTQTPRYLIKTRGQQVTLSCSPISGHRSVSWYQQTPGQGLQFLFEYFSETQRNKGNFPGRFSGRQFSNSRSEMNVSTLELGDSALYLCASSLLDRGPSHNSPLHFGNGTRLTVT.

This clonotype was seen at least ten times. A junction boundary mismatches the germline segment, possibly from a read error. The V call is TRBV11-1, the J call TRBJ2-3; D possibly matches TRBD1 or TRBD2 (5 bases each). This CDR3 region has 15 residues. Germline-derived CDR1 and CDR2 are SGHAT and FQDESV (reference sequence). The chain's CDR3 is CASSLLGVSTDAQYF. CDR3 DNA: TGTGCCAGCAGCTTACTGGGGGTGAGCACAGATGCGCAGTATTTT.

The CDR3: CASSTRRNQQADTQYF. The CDR3 DNA reads TGTGCCAGCAGCACCCGACGCAACCAGCAGGCAGATACGCAGTATTTT. The V and J genes are TRBV9 and TRBJ2-3; no clear D gene. Trimming stripped 4 bases from V and 4 bases from J, with 19 bases between. CDR3 length equals 16 residues. The V gene's germline CDR1 is SGDLS and CDR2 YYNGEE. Looking up the rest from reference TRBV9 and TRBJ2-3 gives the full variable domain: DSGVTQTPKHLITATGQRVTLRCSPRSGDLSVYWYQQSLDQGLQFLIQYYNGEERAKGNILERFSAQQFPDLHSELNLSSLELGDSALYFCASSTRRNQQADTQYFGPGTRLTVL.

Comments on this clonotype: A read error is likely here: a far larger clone is one base away. The chain joins TRBV2 to TRBJ2-1; D call uncertain. The tail of the sequence fits TRBJ2-5 better, so the J call may be wrong. The CDR3 covers 12 residues. Germline V gene data show CDR1 as SNHLY and CDR2 as FYNNEI. For the CDR3, the DNA is TGTGCCAGCAGTGACGCTCGTGAGACCCAGTACTTC. As protein: CASSDARETQYF.

V gene TRBV7-8 combines with J gene TRBJ1-6; D might be TRBD1 (6 bases). V was trimmed by 1 base and J by 7 bases, leaving 14 bases between them. Germline V gene data show CDR1 as SGHVS and CDR2 as FQNEAQ. This CDR3 region has 16 residues. The CDR3 region is CASSLDTDRLNSPLHF. In DNA, the CDR3 is TGTGCCAGCAGCTTAGACACAGACAGGCTAAATTCACCCCTCCACTTT. The full variable domain, rest sourced from reference TRBV7-8 and TRBJ1-6, is GAGVSQSPRYKVAKRGQDVALRCDPISGHVSLFWYQQALGQGPEFLTYFQNEAQLDKSGLPSDRFFAERPEGSVSTLKIQRTQQEDSAVYLCASSLDTDRLNSPLHFGNGTRLTVT.

The chain couples TRBV6-1 to TRBJ1-4, with D maybe TRBD1 (5 bases). Germline loops: CDR1 MNHNS, CDR2 SASEGT. V shed 10 bases and J shed 10 bases, with 16 bases lying between them. The CDR3 totals 12 residues. The CDR3 protein is CAIQNGGGKLFF. CDR3 sequence (DNA): TGTGCCATCCAGAATGGCGGGGGAAAACTGTTTTTT.

Ten or more counts support this clonotype. J is TRBJ1-3 and V is TRBV3-1; no clear D gene. Germline CDR1 reads LGHDT; CDR2 reads YNNKEL (reference sequence). Trimming took 2 bases from V and 0 from J, leaving 5 bases between them. The CDR3 runs 14 residues. Here the CDR3 DNA reads TGTGCCAGCAGCCAACTGGGCTCTGGAAACACCATATATTTT. It yields the protein CASSQLGSGNTIYF.

The table lists this clonotype with a few counts. The chain couples TRBV6-2 or TRBV6-3 to TRBJ2-5; D remains ambiguous. The germline CDR1 and CDR2 sequences are MNHEY and SVGEGT. The CDR3 length is 15 residues. Trimming stripped 1 base from V and 1 base from J, with 10 bases between. The CDR3 is CASSYLQGGQETQYF. CDR3 bases: TGTGCCAGCAGTTACTTGCAAGGTGGCCAAGAGACCCAGTACTTC.

Many counts were recorded for this clonotype. The rearrangement joins TRBV5-1 to TRBJ2-1, with TRBD2 matching over 10 bases. CDR1 is SGHRS, CDR2 YFSETQ, per germline. J gave up 8 bases and V 9 bases, and 14 bases lay outside the gene matches. The CDR3 extends over 15 amino acids. The DNA for the CDR3 is TGCGCCACCTTCCCCCCGGGACTAGCGACCGATGAGCAGTTCTTC. Amino acids: CATFPPGLATDEQFF.

This clonotype was counted between two and nine times. The V and J genes are TRBV2 and TRBJ2-3, with 7 bases that match TRBD2. The germline V gene has CDR1 SNHLY and CDR2 FYNNEI. V trimming: 11 bases; J trimming: 2 bases; junction bases outside the gene matches: 4. CDR3 length: 12 residues. The CDR3 coding sequence is TGTGCCTGTGGGGGGGTCACAGATACGCAGTATTTT. Amino acid sequence: CACGGVTDTQYF.

The chain uses TRBV5-1 and TRBJ1-2; tentatively, D is TRBD1 (5 bases). Germline assignment: CDR1 SGHRS and CDR2 YFSETQ. The CDR3 covers 15 residues. Trimming took off 4 bases at V and 4 bases at J, with 17 bases between the two ends. CDR3 bases: TGCGCCAGCAGCCCTGACAGCCGCGAAAGCTATGGCTACACCTTC. Amino acids: CASSPDSRESYGYTF.

A few counts support this clonotype. This chain uses TRBV4-1 with TRBJ1-1; D unresolved. The CDR3 is made up of 14 amino acids. Germline V gives CDR1 MGHRA, CDR2 YSYEKL. The V and J ends lost 0 bases and 4 bases respectively, with 9 bases between them. CDR3 amino acids: CASSQDWGSTEAFF. The CDR3 DNA reads TGCGCCAGCAGCCAAGATTGGGGTTCCACTGAAGCTTTCTTT.

This sequence joins TRBV28 and TRBJ2-7; TRBD2 matches 16 bases. Germline V gives CDR1 MDHEN, CDR2 SYDVKM. V gave up 4 bases and J gave up 5 bases; unmatched junction bases: 2. The CDR3 has 15 residues. CDR3 protein: CASSSGTSGGDEQYF. CDR3 nucleotides: TGTGCCAGCAGTTCCGGGACTAGCGGGGGGGACGAGCAGTACTTC. The full variable domain, with the rest looked up from reference TRBV28 and TRBJ2-7, is DVKVTQSSRYLVKRTGEKVFLECVQDMDHENMFWYRQDPGLGLRLIYFSYDVKMKEKGDIPEGYSVSREKKERFSLILESASTNQTSMYLCASSSGTSGGDEQYFGPGTRLTVT.

The chain joins TRBV4-1 to TRBJ1-2, with 7 positions matching TRBD1. Trimming removed 6 bases from V and 3 bases from J; junction bases left unmatched: 7. This CDR3 region has 14 residues. Germline values: CDR1 MGHRA, CDR2 YSYEKL. DNA of the CDR3: TGCGCCAGCAGAGCACGAACAGGGGACTATGGCTACACCTTC. This sequence encodes CASRARTGDYGYTF.

This clonotype was counted at least ten times. The J gene is TRBJ1-5, the V gene TRBV28, with no clear D. This CDR3 is built from 14 residues. Trimming shortened V by 3 bases and J by 7 bases, and 13 bases separated the two germline ends. The V gene's germline CDR1 is MDHEN and CDR2 SYDVKM. CDR3 sequence: CASSFRGAGQPQHF. In DNA form, the CDR3 reads TGTGCCAGCAGTTTTCGGGGTGCAGGCCAGCCCCAGCATTTT. Together with reference TRBV28 and TRBJ1-5, the CDR3 gives the full variable domain: DVKVTQSSRYLVKRTGEKVFLECVQDMDHENMFWYRQDPGLGLRLIYFSYDVKMKEKGDIPEGYSVSREKKERFSLILESASTNQTSMYLCASSFRGAGQPQHFGDGTRLSIL.

This clonotype has more than one count but fewer than ten. The chain uses TRBV4-1 and TRBJ1-3; D uncertain. Trimming cost V 5 bases and J 0 bases, with 11 bases left between them. This CDR3 comprises 15 residues. Germline V gene sequence: CDR1 MGHRA, CDR2 YSYEKL. The CDR3 bases are TGCGCCAGCAGCTTCACCGACACCTCTGGAAACACCATATATTTT. Translated: CASSFTDTSGNTIYF.

The V and J genes are TRBV20-1 and TRBJ1-1; D may be TRBD1 (5 bases). Germline V lookup: CDR1 DFQATT, CDR2 SNEGSKA (reference sequence). The length of the CDR3 is 15 residues. V shed 1 base and J shed 0 bases, with 12 bases lying between them. The CDR3 is CSARVGVRMNTEAFF. As DNA, the CDR3 is TGCAGTGCTAGAGTAGGGGTTAGGATGAACACTGAAGCTTTCTTT.

This clonotype was seen only a few times. The gene calls are TRBV15 and TRBJ1-5; TRBD1 aligns across 8 bases. Germline V gives CDR1 LNHNV, CDR2 YYDKDF (reference sequence). J gave up 6 bases and V 5 bases, and 6 bases lay outside the gene matches. The CDR3 extends over 14 amino acids. The CDR3 DNA follows: TGTGCCACCAGCTACGGACAGGGAGGTCAGCCCCAGCATTTT. Its protein product is CATSYGQGGQPQHF.

This clonotype was seen more than once but under ten times. The rearrangement uses TRBV19 and TRBJ1-4, with 7 bases lining up with TRBD1. Germline V gene sequence: CDR1 LNHDA, CDR2 SQIVND (reference sequence). CDR3 length: 15 residues. V trimming: 5 bases; J trimming: 8 bases; junction bases outside the gene matches: 11. CDR3 coding DNA: TGTGCCAGTAGTCCCTATCGACAGGGTGAAGAAAAACTGTTTTTT. Its protein product is CASSPYRQGEEKLFF. The full variable domain, rest sourced from reference TRBV19 and TRBJ1-4, is DGGITQSPKYLFRKEGQNVTLSCEQNLNHDAMYWYRQDPGQGLRLIYYSQIVNDFQKGDIAEGYSVSREKKESFPLTVTSAQKNPTAFYLCASSPYRQGEEKLFFGSGTQLSVL.